The entry below describes one TCR beta chain. Antigen: not known. No patient had autoimmune disease or received systemic immunosuppression. These data belong to a study of OX40 agonist ivuxolimab in advanced cancers. Study-wide results and limits: Relatively little clonal expansion, among the lowest observed, appeared in partial responders at 0.1-3.0 mg/kg. Blood T cells, both CD4+ and CD8+, expanded clonally by week 6 at 0.1 to 3.0 mg/kg. Antigen specificity was not determined for the expanded peripheral T cells.

CDR1 is SGHNT, CDR2 YYREEE, per germline (reference sequence). Trimming stripped 0 bases from V and 6 bases from J, with 12 bases between. The CDR3 is 15 residues long. Sequencing used immunoSEQ multiplex PCR; TCRdb keeps in-frame clones, though not all of them. The sample carries under 25,000 clones, 80% to 85% recorded once. The chain couples TRBV5-4 to TRBJ2-2, with D maybe TRBD2 (5 bases). The origin of this receptor is an adult with an advanced solid tumor such as melanoma, head and neck, liver or kidney cancer. The material sequenced was CD4+ or CD8+ T cells sorted from blood, taken in a trial of the OX40 agonist ivuxolimab. CDR3 in DNA: TGTGCCAGCAGCTTGGCGGGATCCTACTCCGGGGAGCTGTTTTTT. Residues: CASSLAGSYSGELFF. Full variable domain (rest looked up from reference TRBV5-4 and TRBJ2-2): ETGVTQSPTHLIKTRGQQVTLRCSSQSGHNTVSWYQQALGQGPQFIFQYYREEENGRGNFPPRFSGLQFPNYSSELNVNALELDDSALYLCASSLAGSYSGELFFGEGSRLTVL.